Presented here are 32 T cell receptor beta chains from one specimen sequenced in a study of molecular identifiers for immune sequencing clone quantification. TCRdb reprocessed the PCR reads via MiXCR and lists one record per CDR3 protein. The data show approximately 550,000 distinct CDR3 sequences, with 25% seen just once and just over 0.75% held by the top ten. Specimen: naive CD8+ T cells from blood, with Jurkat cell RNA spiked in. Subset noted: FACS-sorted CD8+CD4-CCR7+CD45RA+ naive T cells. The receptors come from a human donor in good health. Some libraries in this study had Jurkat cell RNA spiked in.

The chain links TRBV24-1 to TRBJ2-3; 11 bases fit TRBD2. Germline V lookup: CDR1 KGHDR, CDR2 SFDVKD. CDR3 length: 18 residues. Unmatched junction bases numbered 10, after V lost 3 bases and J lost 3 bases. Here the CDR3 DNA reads TGTGCCACCAGTGATCATGACGAACTAGCGGGAGAAACAGATACGCAGTATTTT. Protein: CATSDHDELAGETDTQYF.

The CDR3 region has the DNA TGTGCCAGCAGCGGGGAGGAAGGGGAAAACCAGCATTTT. It codes for CASSGEEGENQHF. The V gene is TRBV9, the J gene TRBJ1-5; tentative D call: TRBD1 (5 bases). Trimming pared 3 bases from V and 12 bases from J, leaving 16 bases between. The V gene's germline CDR1 is SGDLS and CDR2 YYNGEE. The CDR3 has 13 amino acids.

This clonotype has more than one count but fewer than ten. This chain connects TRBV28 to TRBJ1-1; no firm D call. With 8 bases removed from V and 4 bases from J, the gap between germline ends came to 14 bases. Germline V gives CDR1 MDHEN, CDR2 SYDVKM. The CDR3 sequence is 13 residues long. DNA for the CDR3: TGTGCCAGCTACCCTCGACACTCCACTGAAGCTTTCTTT. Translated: CASYPRHSTEAFF.

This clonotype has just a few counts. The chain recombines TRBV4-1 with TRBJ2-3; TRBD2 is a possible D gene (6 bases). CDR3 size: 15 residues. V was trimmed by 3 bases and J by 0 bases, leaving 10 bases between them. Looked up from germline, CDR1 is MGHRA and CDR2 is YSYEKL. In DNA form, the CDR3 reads TGCGCCAGCAGCCAGACTAGGGGTAGCACAGATACGCAGTATTTT. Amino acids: CASSQTRGSTDTQYF.

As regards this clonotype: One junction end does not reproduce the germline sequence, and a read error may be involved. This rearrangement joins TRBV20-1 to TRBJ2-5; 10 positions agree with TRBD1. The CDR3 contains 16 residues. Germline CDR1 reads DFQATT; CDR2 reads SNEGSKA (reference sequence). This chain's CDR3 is CSALDRGEVFQATQYF. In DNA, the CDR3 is TGCAGTGCCCTGGACAGGGGGGAGGTCTTCCAAGCGACCCAGTACTTC.

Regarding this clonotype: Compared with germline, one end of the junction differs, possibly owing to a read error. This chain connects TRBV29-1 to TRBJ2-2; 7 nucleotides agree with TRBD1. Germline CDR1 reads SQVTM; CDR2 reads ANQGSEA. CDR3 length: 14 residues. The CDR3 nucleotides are TGCAGCGTTGATAGGGGGCAGGGCACCGAGGAGCTGTTTTTT. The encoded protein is CSVDRGQGTEELFF.

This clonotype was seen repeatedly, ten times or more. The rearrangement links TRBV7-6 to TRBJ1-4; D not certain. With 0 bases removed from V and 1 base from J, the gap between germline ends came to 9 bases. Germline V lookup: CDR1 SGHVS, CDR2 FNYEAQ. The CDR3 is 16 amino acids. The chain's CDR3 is CASSLATRRTNEKLFF. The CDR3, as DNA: TGTGCCAGCAGCTTAGCGACCCGGCGAACTAATGAAAAACTGTTTTTT.

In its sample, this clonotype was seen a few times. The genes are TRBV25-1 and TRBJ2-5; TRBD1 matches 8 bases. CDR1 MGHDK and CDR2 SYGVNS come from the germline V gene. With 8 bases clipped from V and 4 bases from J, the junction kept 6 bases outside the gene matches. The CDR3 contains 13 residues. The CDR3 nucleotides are TGTGCCAGCGGTTGGACAGGGCGAGAGACCCAGTACTTC. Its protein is CASGWTGRETQYF.

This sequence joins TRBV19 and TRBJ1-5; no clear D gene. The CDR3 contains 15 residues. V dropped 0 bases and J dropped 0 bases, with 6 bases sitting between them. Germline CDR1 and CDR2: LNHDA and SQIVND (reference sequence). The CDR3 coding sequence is TGTGCCAGTAGTATAGAGGAGTATAGCAATCAGCCCCAGCATTTT. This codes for CASSIEEYSNQPQHF. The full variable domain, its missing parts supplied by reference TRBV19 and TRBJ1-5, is DGGITQSPKYLFRKEGQNVTLSCEQNLNHDAMYWYRQDPGQGLRLIYYSQIVNDFQKGDIAEGYSVSREKKESFPLTVTSAQKNPTAFYLCASSIEEYSNQPQHFGDGTRLSIL.

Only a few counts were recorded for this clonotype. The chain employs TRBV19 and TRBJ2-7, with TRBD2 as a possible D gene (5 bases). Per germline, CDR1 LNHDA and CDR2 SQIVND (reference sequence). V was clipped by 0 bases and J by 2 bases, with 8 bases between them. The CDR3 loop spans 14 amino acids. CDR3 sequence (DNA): TGTGCCAGTAGTATAGACACTAGACCCTACGAGCAGTACTTC. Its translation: CASSIDTRPYEQYF.

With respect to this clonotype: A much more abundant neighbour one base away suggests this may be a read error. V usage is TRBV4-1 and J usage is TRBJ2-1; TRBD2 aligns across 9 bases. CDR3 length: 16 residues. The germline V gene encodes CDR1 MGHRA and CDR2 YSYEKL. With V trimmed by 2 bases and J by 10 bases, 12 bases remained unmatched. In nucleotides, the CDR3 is TGCGCCAGCAGCCAAATGCCTGGCGGGGGGGCCGCGGAGCAGTTCTTC. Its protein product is CASSQMPGGGAAEQFF.

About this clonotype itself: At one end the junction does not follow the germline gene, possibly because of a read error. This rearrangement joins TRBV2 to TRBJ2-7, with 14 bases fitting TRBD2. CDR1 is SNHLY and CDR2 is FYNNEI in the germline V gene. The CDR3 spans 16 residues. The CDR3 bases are TGTGCCAGCAGTGAGAGCGGGGGGACTAGCGGGGGCCCCAGTAGTTTC. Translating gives CASSESGGTSGGPSSF.

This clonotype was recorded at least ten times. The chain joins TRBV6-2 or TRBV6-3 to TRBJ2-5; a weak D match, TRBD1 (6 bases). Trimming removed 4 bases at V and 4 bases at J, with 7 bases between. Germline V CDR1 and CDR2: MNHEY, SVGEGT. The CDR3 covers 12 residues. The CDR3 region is CASSSRGETQYF. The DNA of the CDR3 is TGTGCCAGCAGTTCCAGGGGAGAGACCCAGTACTTC.

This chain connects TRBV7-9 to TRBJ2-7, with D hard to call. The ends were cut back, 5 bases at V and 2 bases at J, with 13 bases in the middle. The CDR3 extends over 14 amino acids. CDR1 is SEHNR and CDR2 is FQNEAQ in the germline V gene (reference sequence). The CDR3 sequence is CASSPRPGPYEQYF. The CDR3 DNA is TGTGCCAGCAGCCCCCGCCCCGGGCCCTACGAGCAGTACTTC.

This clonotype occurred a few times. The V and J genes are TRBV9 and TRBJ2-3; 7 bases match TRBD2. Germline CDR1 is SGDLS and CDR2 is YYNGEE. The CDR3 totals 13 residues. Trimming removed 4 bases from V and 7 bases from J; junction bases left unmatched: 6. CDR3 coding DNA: TGTGCCAGCAGCACGGGGGGAGCTAATACGCAGTATTTT. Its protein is CASSTGGANTQYF.

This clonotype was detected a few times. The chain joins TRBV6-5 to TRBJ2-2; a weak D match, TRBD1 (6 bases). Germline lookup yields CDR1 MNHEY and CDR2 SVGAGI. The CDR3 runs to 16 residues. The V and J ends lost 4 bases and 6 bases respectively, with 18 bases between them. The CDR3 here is CASSFPRGSGAGELFF. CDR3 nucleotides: TGTGCCAGCAGTTTCCCGAGGGGGTCTGGGGCCGGGGAGCTGTTTTTT.

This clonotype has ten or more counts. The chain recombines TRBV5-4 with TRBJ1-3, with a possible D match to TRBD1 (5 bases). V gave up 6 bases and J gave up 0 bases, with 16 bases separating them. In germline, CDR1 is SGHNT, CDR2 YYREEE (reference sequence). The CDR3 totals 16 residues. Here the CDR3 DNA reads TGTGCCAGCAACAGAGAAGGGGATAACTCTGGAAACACCATATATTTT. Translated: CASNREGDNSGNTIYF.

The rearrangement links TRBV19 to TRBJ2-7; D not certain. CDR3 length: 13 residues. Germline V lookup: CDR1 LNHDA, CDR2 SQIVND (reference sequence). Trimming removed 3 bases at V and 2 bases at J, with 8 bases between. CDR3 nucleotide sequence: TGTGCCAGTAGTATGAAGACGGCCTACGAGCAGTACTTC. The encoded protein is CASSMKTAYEQYF.

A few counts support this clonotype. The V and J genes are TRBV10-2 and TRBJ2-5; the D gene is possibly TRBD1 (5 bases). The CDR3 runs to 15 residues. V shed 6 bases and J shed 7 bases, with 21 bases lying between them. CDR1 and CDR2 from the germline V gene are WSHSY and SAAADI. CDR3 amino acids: CASSSPSGFPGTQYF. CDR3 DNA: TGCGCCAGCAGCTCCCCTTCAGGGTTCCCCGGGACCCAGTACTTC.

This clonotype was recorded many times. The CDR3 here is CSADEENTEAFF. The DNA of the CDR3 is TGCAGTGCTGATGAAGAGAACACTGAAGCTTTCTTT. This sequence joins TRBV20-1 and TRBJ1-1; the D is unclear. The V end was cut by 5 bases, the J end by 1 base, with 8 bases between. CDR1 is DFQATT, CDR2 SNEGSKA, per germline (reference sequence). This CDR3 spans 12 amino acids.

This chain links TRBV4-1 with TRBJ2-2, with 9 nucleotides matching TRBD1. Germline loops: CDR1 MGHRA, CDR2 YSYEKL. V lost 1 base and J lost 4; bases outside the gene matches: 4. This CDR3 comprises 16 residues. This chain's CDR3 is CASSQAGTGLTGELFF. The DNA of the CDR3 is TGCGCCAGCAGCCAAGCCGGGACAGGGCTCACCGGGGAGCTGTTTTTT.

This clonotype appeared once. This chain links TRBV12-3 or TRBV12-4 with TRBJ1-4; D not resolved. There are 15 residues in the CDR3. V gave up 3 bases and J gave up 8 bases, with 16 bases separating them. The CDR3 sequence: CASSFTRREREKLFF. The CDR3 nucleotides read TGTGCCAGCAGTTTCACTAGACGGGAGAGAGAAAAACTGTTTTTT.

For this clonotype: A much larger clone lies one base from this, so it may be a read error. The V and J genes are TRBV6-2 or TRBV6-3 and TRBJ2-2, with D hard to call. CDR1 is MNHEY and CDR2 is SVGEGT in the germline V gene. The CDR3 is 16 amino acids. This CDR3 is CASGYSSLSGTGELFF. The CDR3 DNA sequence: TGTGCCAGCGGTTACTCGAGTTTGTCTGGGACCGGGGAGCTGTTTTTT.

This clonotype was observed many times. CDR3 sequence reads: CASSYRGLYEQYF. Here the CDR3 DNA reads TGTGCCAGCAGTTACAGAGGACTCTACGAGCAGTACTTC. The chain joins TRBV6-2 or TRBV6-3 to TRBJ2-7; weak D call: TRBD2 (5 bases). Between the trimmed V and J ends, which lost 2 bases and 3 bases, there was a span of 8 bases. CDR3 length: 13 residues. CDR1 MNHEY and CDR2 SVGEGT come from the germline V gene.

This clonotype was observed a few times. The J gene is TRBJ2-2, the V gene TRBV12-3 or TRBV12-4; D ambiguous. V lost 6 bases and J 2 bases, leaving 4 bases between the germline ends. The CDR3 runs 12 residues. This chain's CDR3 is CASRLNTGELFF. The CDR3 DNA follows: TGTGCCAGCAGACTCAACACCGGGGAGCTGTTTTTT.

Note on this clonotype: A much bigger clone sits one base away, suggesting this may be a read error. CDR3 residues: CASGQDSDHLNNQPQHF. CDR3 coding DNA: TGTGCCAGCGGCCAAGATTCGGATCATCTTAACAATCAGCCCCAGCATTTT. The J gene is TRBJ1-5, the V gene TRBV14, with no clear D. Germline-derived CDR1 and CDR2 are SGHDN and FVKESK. The CDR3 spans 17 residues.

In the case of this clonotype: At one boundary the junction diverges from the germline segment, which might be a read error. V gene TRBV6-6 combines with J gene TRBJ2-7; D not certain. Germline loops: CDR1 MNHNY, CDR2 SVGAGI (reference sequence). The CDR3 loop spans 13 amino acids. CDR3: CTSRPATNYEQYF. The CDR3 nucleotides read TGTACCAGCAGACCAGCTACCAACTACGAGCAGTACTTC.

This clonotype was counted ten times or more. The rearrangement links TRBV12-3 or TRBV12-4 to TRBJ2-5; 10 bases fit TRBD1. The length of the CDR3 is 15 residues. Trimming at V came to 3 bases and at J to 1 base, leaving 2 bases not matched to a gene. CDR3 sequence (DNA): TGTGCCAGCAGTTTGGGACAGGGGCCCCAAGAGACCCAGTACTTC. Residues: CASSLGQGPQETQYF.

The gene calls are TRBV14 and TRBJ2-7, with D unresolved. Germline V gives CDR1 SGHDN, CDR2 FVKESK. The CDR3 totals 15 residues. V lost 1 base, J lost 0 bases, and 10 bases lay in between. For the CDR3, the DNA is TGTGCCAGCAGCCAAGGCAGGTCCTACTCCTACGAGCAGTACTTC. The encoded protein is CASSQGRSYSYEQYF.

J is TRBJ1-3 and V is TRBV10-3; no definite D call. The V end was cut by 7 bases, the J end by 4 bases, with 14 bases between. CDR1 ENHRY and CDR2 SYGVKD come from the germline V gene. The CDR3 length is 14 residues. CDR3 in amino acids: CAIKEAGSGNTIYF. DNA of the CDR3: TGTGCCATCAAGGAGGCAGGATCGGGAAACACCATATATTTT.

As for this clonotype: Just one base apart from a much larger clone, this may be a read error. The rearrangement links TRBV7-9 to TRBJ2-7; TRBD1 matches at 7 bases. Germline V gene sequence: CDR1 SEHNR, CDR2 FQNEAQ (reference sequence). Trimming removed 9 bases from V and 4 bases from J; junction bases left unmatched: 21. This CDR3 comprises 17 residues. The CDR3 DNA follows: TGTGCCAGTTCACCTCGACAGGGTGACTTAGGGATGTACGAGCAGTACTTC. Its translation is CASSPRQGDLGMYEQYF.

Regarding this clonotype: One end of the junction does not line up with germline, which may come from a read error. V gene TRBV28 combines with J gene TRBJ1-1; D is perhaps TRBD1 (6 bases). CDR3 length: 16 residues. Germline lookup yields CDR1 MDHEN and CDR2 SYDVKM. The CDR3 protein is CASSFIGGVKWDEASF. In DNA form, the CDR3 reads TGTGCCAGCAGTTTCATTGGGGGCGTGAAGTGGGATGAAGCTTCCTTT. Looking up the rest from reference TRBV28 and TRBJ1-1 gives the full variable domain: DVKVTQSSRYLVKRTGEKVFLECVQDMDHENMFWYRQDPGLGLRLIYFSYDVKMKEKGDIPEGYSVSREKKERFSLILESASTNQTSMYLCASSFIGGVKWDEASFGQGTRLTVV.